This T cell receptor beta chain was found in a study of graft-versus-host responses after intestinal transplantation. Overall study context: Transplants were multivisceral, liver-intestinal, or isolated intestinal.

This table comes from immunoSEQ multiplex PCR, and its TCRdb copy is limited to in-frame clones, with some not included. The sample lists approximately 89,000 clones, 92% occurring once. On this clone: Its antigen is unidentified.

From germline, CDR1 is SGHAT and CDR2 FQNNGV. V was clipped by 5 bases and J by 2 bases, with 12 bases between them. This CDR3 spans 14 amino acids. This TCR was recovered from a human donor who received an intestinal transplant. Sample: unstimulated CD4+ T cells sorted from spleen or lymph node cells, taken before intestinal transplant. The rearrangement uses TRBV11-2 and TRBJ1-2; no clear D gene. The DNA of the CDR3 is TGTGCCAGCAGCCAAAAGGGCGGGAACTATGGCTACACCTTC. Protein sequence: CASSQKGGNYGYTF.